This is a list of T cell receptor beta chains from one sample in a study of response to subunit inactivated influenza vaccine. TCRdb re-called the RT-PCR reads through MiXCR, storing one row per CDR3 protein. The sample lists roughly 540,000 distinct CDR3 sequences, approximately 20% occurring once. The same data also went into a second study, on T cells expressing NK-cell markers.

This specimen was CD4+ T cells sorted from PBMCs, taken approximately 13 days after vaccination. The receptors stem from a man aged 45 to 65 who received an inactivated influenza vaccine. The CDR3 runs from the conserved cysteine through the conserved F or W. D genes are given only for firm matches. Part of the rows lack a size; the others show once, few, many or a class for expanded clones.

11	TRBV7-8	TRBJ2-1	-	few	CASSLMEEQFF	TGTGCCAGCAGCTTAATGGAGGAGCAGTTCTTC
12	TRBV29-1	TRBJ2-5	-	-	CSVATGRETQYF	TGCAGCGTCGCCACAGGGCGCGAGACCCAGTACTTC
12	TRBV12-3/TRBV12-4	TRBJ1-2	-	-	CASSLKGRGYTF	TGTGCCAGCAGTTTAAAGGGACGTGGCTACACCTTC
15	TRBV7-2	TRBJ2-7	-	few	CASSLVGLSSYEQYF	TGTGCCAGCAGCTTAGTAGGGCTGAGCTCCTACGAGCAGTACTTC
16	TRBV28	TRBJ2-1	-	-	CASSSPSRSSYNEQFF	TGTGCCAGCAGTAGTCCTTCACGGAGCTCCTACAATGAGCAGTTCTTC
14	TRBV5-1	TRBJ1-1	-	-	CASSLYDMNTEAFF	TGCGCCAGCAGCTTATACGACATGAACACTGAAGCTTTCTTT
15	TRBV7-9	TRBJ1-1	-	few	CASSRSGAGNTEAFF	TGTGCCAGCAGCCGGAGCGGGGCAGGGAACACTGAAGCTTTCTTT
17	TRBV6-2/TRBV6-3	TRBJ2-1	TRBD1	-	CASSYPTGQGDYNEQFF	TGTGCCAGCAGTTACCCTACCGGACAGGGAGACTACAATGAGCAGTTCTTC
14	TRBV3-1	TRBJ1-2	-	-	CASSQDPRTGGYTF	TGTGCCAGCAGCCAAGACCCCCGGACGGGGGGCTACACCTTC
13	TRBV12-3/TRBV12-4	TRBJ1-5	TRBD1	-	CASNQGANQPQHF	TGTGCCAGCAATCAGGGGGCCAATCAGCCCCAGCATTTT
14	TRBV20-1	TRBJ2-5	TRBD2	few	CSATLGGPRETQYF	TGCAGTGCTACCTTGGGAGGGCCTCGGGAGACCCAGTACTTC
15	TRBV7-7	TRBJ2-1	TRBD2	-	CASSLGTSGASAQFF	TGTGCCAGCAGCTTGGGGACTAGCGGCGCCAGCGCGCAGTTCTTC
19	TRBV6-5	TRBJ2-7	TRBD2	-	CASSYLRDRRAGGQYEQYF	TGTGCCAGCAGTTACCTCCGGGACCGTCGAGCGGGAGGTCAGTACGAGCAGTACTTC
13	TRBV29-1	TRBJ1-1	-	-	CSVVGQWGTEAFF	TGCAGCGTTGTCGGACAGTGGGGGACTGAAGCTTTCTTT
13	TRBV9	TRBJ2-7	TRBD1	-	CASSVATGGEQYF	TGTGCCAGCAGCGTAGCGACAGGGGGCGAGCAGTACTTC
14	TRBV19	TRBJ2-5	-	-	CASSKADLQETQYF	TGTGCCAGTAGTAAGGCAGACTTGCAAGAGACCCAGTACTTC